This entry lists 24 T cell receptor beta chains sequenced from one sample in a study of identical twins. TCRdb reprocessed the 5' RACE reads via MiXCR and lists one record per CDR3 protein. This table holds hundreds of thousands of distinct CDR3 sequences, 8% to 9% found once. These data were also filed under a second study, of yellow fever vaccine responses in identical twins.

The sample taken for sequencing was PBMCs. These receptors came from a woman aged 18-35 years in good health.

The chain is built from TRBV6-5 and TRBJ1-6; D is uncertain. Between the trimmed V and J ends, which lost 4 bases and 4 bases, there was a span of 14 bases. This CDR3 comprises 16 residues. CDR1 is MNHEY and CDR2 is SVGAGI in the germline V gene. Here the CDR3 DNA reads TGTGCCAGCAGTTCACCCGGGAGGGTTTATAATTCACCCCTCCACTTT. Amino acid sequence: CASSSPGRVYNSPLHF.

This CDR3 reads CASSSLRGDTQYF. The DNA for the CDR3 is TGTGCCAGCAGCAGCCTTCGGGGAGATACGCAGTATTTT. The chain joins TRBV11-3 to TRBJ2-3; D perhaps matches TRBD2 (5 bases). This CDR3 contains 13 residues. V dropped 5 bases and J dropped 5 bases, with 11 bases sitting between them. The V gene's germline CDR1 is SGHNT and CDR2 YENEEA.

This chain uses TRBV11-2 with TRBJ2-4; D is unresolved. Germline CDR1 reads SGHAT; CDR2 reads FQNNGV. The CDR3 sequence is 14 residues long. Between the trimmed V and J ends, which lost 5 bases and 8 bases, there was a span of 16 bases. CDR3 region: CASSPHVGSYIQYF. CDR3 nucleotides: TGTGCCAGCAGCCCGCATGTTGGTTCGTACATTCAGTACTTC.

The chain has TRBV4-3 and TRBJ1-1, with TRBD1 identical over 8 bases. The CDR3 runs to 14 residues. The germline V gene encodes CDR1 LGHNA and CDR2 YSLEER. With 4 bases clipped from V and 7 bases from J, the junction kept 8 bases outside the gene matches. DNA of the CDR3: TGCGCCAGCAGCCGGAGCGGACAGGGAGTTGAAGCTTTCTTT. Encoded protein: CASSRSGQGVEAFF.

In this sample, this clonotype turned up a few times. The gene calls are TRBV4-3 and TRBJ2-7, with TRBD1 identical over 10 bases. With V trimmed by 3 bases and J by 4 bases, 6 bases remained unmatched. The CDR3 is 15 amino acids. Germline V gene lookup returns CDR1 LGHNA and CDR2 YSLEER. CDR3 nucleotide sequence: TGCGCCAGCAGCCAGGGGACAGGGGCCCTATACGAGCAGTACTTC. Translating gives CASSQGTGALYEQYF.

This clonotype occurred many times. This chain connects TRBV2 to TRBJ2-7, with D unclear. The CDR3 is made up of 14 amino acids. The germline V gene encodes CDR1 SNHLY and CDR2 FYNNEI. Trimming pared 0 bases from V and 0 bases from J, leaving 6 bases between. The CDR3 loop reads CASSEARYSYEQYF. The CDR3 bases are TGTGCCAGCAGTGAAGCGCGATACTCCTACGAGCAGTACTTC.

A few counts support this clonotype. In DNA form, the CDR3 reads TGTGCCAGCAGTTTTCAGCGGGAGCTTCAAGAGACCCAGTACTTC. Translated: CASSFQRELQETQYF. The rearrangement uses TRBV12-3 or TRBV12-4 and TRBJ2-5, with 8 bases aligning to TRBD2. The CDR3 loop spans 15 amino acids. V trimming: 3 bases; J trimming: 2 bases; junction bases outside the gene matches: 5.

This clonotype was detected only a few times. The chain combines TRBV10-1 with TRBJ2-5, with 8 positions matching TRBD1. Looked up from germline, CDR1 is WNHNN and CDR2 is SYGVQD (reference sequence). Trimming at V came to 4 bases and at J to 3 bases, leaving 7 bases not matched to a gene. The length of the CDR3 is 15 residues. Here the CDR3 DNA reads TGCGCCAGCAGTGTTCGTCGACAGGGGAAAGAGACCCAGTACTTC. Residues: CASSVRRQGKETQYF.

The V gene is TRBV28, the J gene TRBJ2-1; 9 bases agree with TRBD1. V gave up 2 bases and J gave up 4 bases; unmatched junction bases: 6. CDR1 is MDHEN and CDR2 is SYDVKM in the germline V gene. The CDR3 length is 16 residues. CDR3: CASSLNTGGTYNEQFF. The CDR3 region has the DNA TGTGCCAGCAGTTTAAATACAGGGGGCACGTACAATGAGCAGTTCTTC. The full variable domain, with the rest looked up from reference TRBV28 and TRBJ2-1, is DVKVTQSSRYLVKRTGEKVFLECVQDMDHENMFWYRQDPGLGLRLIYFSYDVKMKEKGDIPEGYSVSREKKERFSLILESASTNQTSMYLCASSLNTGGTYNEQFFGPGTRLTVL.

For the CDR3, the DNA is TGTGCCAGCAGTTTACACGACCGGGGTCAGCCCCAGCATTTT. This encodes CASSLHDRGQPQHF. This chain links TRBV12-3 or TRBV12-4 with TRBJ1-5; D is unclear. The V and J ends lost 2 bases and 6 bases respectively, with 11 bases between them. The CDR3 is made up of 14 amino acids.

In this sample, this clonotype turned up many times. The rearrangement uses TRBV10-3 and TRBJ2-7, with D perhaps assigned TRBD1 or TRBD2 (6 bases each). The CDR3 consists of 15 residues. The V gene's germline CDR1 is ENHRY and CDR2 SYGVKD. Trimming removed 7 bases from V and 3 bases from J, with 19 bases in between. The CDR3 region has the DNA TGTGCCATCAAGGGGGGTAGTTCAAAATTCTACGAGCAGTACTTC. Translation: CAIKGGSSKFYEQYF.

This clonotype was detected many times. The V gene is TRBV7-8, the J gene TRBJ2-7, with 7 bases aligning to TRBD2. Germline V CDR1 and CDR2: SGHVS, FQNEAQ. V shed 3 bases and J 7 bases; nucleotides not matched to a gene: 12. The CDR3 extends over 15 amino acids. The CDR3 reads CASSFDTSALWEQYF. The CDR3 bases are TGTGCCAGCAGCTTTGACACTAGCGCCCTATGGGAGCAGTACTTC.

The table lists this clonotype with many counts. The V call is TRBV4-2, the J call TRBJ1-1, with D uncertain. V was shortened by 4 bases and J by 8 bases, with 14 bases between the two germline ends. The CDR3 consists of 13 residues. Germline V gene sequence: CDR1 LGHNA, CDR2 YNFKEQ. The CDR3 DNA follows: TGTGCCAGCAGCCTCGAGGTCACGACAGAAGCTTTCTTT. Translated: CASSLEVTTEAFF.

Ten or more counts support this clonotype. This chain uses TRBV6-2 or TRBV6-3 with TRBJ1-5; TRBD1 might be the D (6 bases). The CDR3 length is 14 residues. CDR1 is MNHEY, CDR2 SVGEGT, per germline. Trimming pared 6 bases from V and 0 bases from J, leaving 9 bases between. The CDR3, as DNA: TGTGCCAGCAGCGGACAGTATAGCAATCAGCCCCAGCATTTT. Its protein is CASSGQYSNQPQHF.

This clonotype occurred a few times. The rearrangement joins TRBV29-1 to TRBJ2-2; D remains ambiguous. CDR3 length: 12 amino acids. CDR1 and CDR2 (germline): SQVTM, ANQGSEA. Deletions cut 5 bases from V and 7 bases from J, with 11 bases between. CDR3 coding DNA: TGCAGCGTTCATGGGCGGTACGGGGAGCTGTTTTTT. Its translation is CSVHGRYGELFF.

Many counts were recorded for this clonotype. This chain links TRBV29-1 with TRBJ2-7; D tentatively reads TRBD1 or TRBD2 (5 bases each). The V and J ends lost 6 bases and 1 base respectively, with 13 bases between them. CDR1 is SQVTM and CDR2 is ANQGSEA in the germline V gene. This CDR3 has 13 residues. The CDR3 DNA reads as TGCAGCGTCCTGAGGGGAGAGTCCTACGAGCAGTACTTC. It specifies CSVLRGESYEQYF.

The rearrangement uses TRBV19 and TRBJ2-7, with D unclear. Looked up from germline, CDR1 is LNHDA and CDR2 is SQIVND (reference sequence). CDR3 size: 14 residues. Between the trimmed V and J ends, which lost 3 bases and 0 bases, there was a span of 9 bases. The CDR3 nucleotides read TGTGCCAGTAGTATTGATCCCCGCTCCTACGAGCAGTACTTC. This codes for CASSIDPRSYEQYF.

The chain recombines TRBV20-1 with TRBJ1-1; 9 bases line up with TRBD1. Germline loops: CDR1 DFQATT, CDR2 SNEGSKA (reference sequence). CDR3 size: 13 residues. The CDR3 spells CRDRGSMNTEAFF. The CDR3, as DNA: TGCAGGGACAGGGGATCGATGAACACTGAAGCTTTCTTT.

This clonotype was recorded at least ten times. The chain uses TRBV27 and TRBJ2-7; tentative D call: TRBD1 (6 bases). Germline CDR1 reads MNHEY; CDR2 reads SMNVEV (reference sequence). Trimming removed 6 bases from V and 1 base from J, with 16 bases in between. The CDR3 has 15 amino acids. CDR3 sequence (DNA): TGTGCCAGCAGAACCACAGGGATAGAGTCCTACGAGCAGTACTTC. Protein product: CASRTTGIESYEQYF.

This clonotype was seen a handful of times. The chain recombines TRBV2 with TRBJ1-4; the D gene is possibly TRBD1 (5 bases). CDR3 size: 11 residues. Germline assignment: CDR1 SNHLY and CDR2 FYNNEI. The V end lost 4 bases, the J end lost 13 bases, and 10 bases lay between the germline ends. This chain's CDR3 is CASSVRGGLFF. CDR3 DNA: TGTGCCAGCAGTGTCCGGGGGGGACTGTTTTTT.

The chain carries TRBV6-6 and TRBJ2-1, with D possibly matching TRBD2 (6 bases). The length of the CDR3 is 13 residues. Germline V gene lookup returns CDR1 MNHNY and CDR2 SVGAGI (reference sequence). The V gene lost 10 bases and the J gene lost 4 bases, with 14 bases spanning the gap. CDR3 bases: TGTGCCATCCTATTAGCGGAGTACAATGAGCAGTTCTTC. This codes for CAILLAEYNEQFF.

This clonotype was seen many times. V gene TRBV6-2 or TRBV6-3 combines with J gene TRBJ2-5; TRBD2 aligns across 13 bases. The germline V gene has CDR1 MNHEY and CDR2 SVGEGT. J lost 1 base, V lost 6 bases, and 5 bases had no gene match. This CDR3 has 16 amino acids. CDR3 sequence reads: CASRDGLAGAQETQYF. CDR3 DNA sequence: TGTGCCAGCAGGGACGGACTAGCGGGAGCCCAAGAGACCCAGTACTTC.

This clonotype was counted many times. The CDR3 sequence: CATSDATDTQYF. CDR3 coding DNA: TGTGCCACCAGTGACGCCACAGATACGCAGTATTTT. The J gene is TRBJ2-3, the V gene TRBV24-1, with D unclear. V lost 4 bases, J lost 2 bases, and 3 bases lay in between. This CDR3 is 12 amino acids long. Germline CDR1 reads KGHDR; CDR2 reads SFDVKD.

This clonotype was seen many times. CDR3 sequence (DNA): TGTGCCAGCAGGGGACAGGCCTTATCCTACAATGAGCAGTTCTTC. This translates into CASRGQALSYNEQFF. V gene TRBV12-3 or TRBV12-4 combines with J gene TRBJ2-1; 8 bases match TRBD1. This CDR3 spans 15 amino acids. Unmatched junction bases numbered 5, after V lost 6 bases and J lost 1 base.